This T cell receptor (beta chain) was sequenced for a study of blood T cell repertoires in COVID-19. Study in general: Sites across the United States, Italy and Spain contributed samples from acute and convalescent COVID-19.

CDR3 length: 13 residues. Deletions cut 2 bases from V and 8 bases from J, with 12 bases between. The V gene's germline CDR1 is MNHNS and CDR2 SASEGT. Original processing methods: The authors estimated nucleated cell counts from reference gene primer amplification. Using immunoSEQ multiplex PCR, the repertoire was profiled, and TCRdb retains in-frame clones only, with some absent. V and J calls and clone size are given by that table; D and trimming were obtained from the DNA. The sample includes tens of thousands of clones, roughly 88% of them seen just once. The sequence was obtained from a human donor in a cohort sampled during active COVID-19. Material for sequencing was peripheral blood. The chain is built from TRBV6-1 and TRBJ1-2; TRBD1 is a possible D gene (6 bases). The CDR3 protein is CASSEYGGAGYTF. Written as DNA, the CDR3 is TGTGCCAGCAGTGAATATGGGGGCGCCGGCTACACCTTC.